Shown below are 19 T cell receptor beta chains from a single sample sequenced in a study of T-cell reconstitution after alpha-beta-depleted transplantation in children. Unique molecular identifiers were built into the TCRbeta library. TCRdb re-derived calls from the PCR reads in MiXCR, one entry per CDR3 protein. The sample has hundreds of thousands of distinct CDR3 sequences, under 15% seen once. Sequenced here: PBMCs, sampled before TCRalphabeta/CD19-depleted stem cell transplant. The receptor source for this set is a girl aged 2 to 9 with congenital amegakaryocytic thrombocytopenia, due to receive a stem cell transplant.

In this sample, this clonotype turned up a few times. V and J are TRBV11-1 and TRBJ2-1; 11 nucleotides line up with TRBD2. The J segment lost 1 base and the V segment lost 1 base, leaving 6 bases of the junction unmatched. In germline, CDR1 is SGHAT, CDR2 FQDESV (reference sequence). This CDR3 contains 18 residues. DNA for the CDR3: TGTGCCAGCAGCTTAGTGACTAGCGGGATATCATCCTACAATGAGCAGTTCTTC. It encodes CASSLVTSGISSYNEQFF.

This chain uses TRBV19 with TRBJ2-1; 11 bases are a match to TRBD2. The CDR3 sequence is 15 residues long. Trimming at V came to 7 bases and at J to 9 bases, leaving 11 bases not matched to a gene. CDR1 is LNHDA, CDR2 SQIVND, per germline (reference sequence). The CDR3 protein is CASTYSGRVYSEQFF. CDR3 DNA sequence: TGTGCCAGTACCTATAGCGGGAGGGTTTACTCTGAGCAGTTCTTC.

Remarks on this clonotype: Since a much larger clone is just one base distant, this may be a read error. The genes are TRBV20-1 and TRBJ2-7; maybe TRBD1 (5 bases). CDR1 and CDR2 from the germline V gene are DFQATT and SNEGSKA (reference sequence). The CDR3 sequence is 13 residues long. The CDR3, as DNA: TGCAGTGCTAGGGTTACAGGTTCCTACGCGCAGTACTTC. Translated: CSARVTGSYAQYF.

This sequence joins TRBV12-3 or TRBV12-4 and TRBJ2-4; maybe TRBD2 (5 bases). V shed 6 bases and J shed 10 bases, with 13 bases lying between them. There are 12 residues in the CDR3. The DNA for the CDR3 is TGTGCCAGCAGAAGCGATTGGGAGATTCAGTACTTC. Translating it yields CASRSDWEIQYF.

This clonotype was seen repeatedly, ten times or more. The chain carries TRBV5-1 and TRBJ2-1; 13 bases map to TRBD2. With 4 bases clipped from V and 5 bases from J, the junction kept 6 bases outside the gene matches. This CDR3 spans 16 amino acids. Germline CDR1 reads SGHRS; CDR2 reads YFSETQ. Here the CDR3 reads CASSRTSGSNHNEQFF. CDR3 in DNA: TGCGCCAGCAGCCGGACTAGCGGGAGTAACCACAATGAGCAGTTCTTC.

This clonotype was detected ten times or more. V gene TRBV4-1 combines with J gene TRBJ2-7; 7 nucleotides match TRBD2. CDR1 and CDR2 from the germline V gene are MGHRA and YSYEKL. The CDR3 loop spans 13 amino acids. With 4 bases clipped from V and 6 bases from J, the junction kept 6 bases outside the gene matches. For the CDR3, the DNA is TGCGCCAGCAGCCCGGGACTACTAGGCGAGCAGTACTTC. Translation: CASSPGLLGEQYF.

The CDR3 nucleotides are TGCGCCAGCAGCTCCCGGACAGGGCCCCAAGAGACCCAGTACTTC. Its translation is CASSSRTGPQETQYF. This chain links TRBV5-1 with TRBJ2-5, with 8 positions matching TRBD1. Germline V gives CDR1 SGHRS, CDR2 YFSETQ. The CDR3 has 15 amino acids. V lost 3 bases and J lost 1; bases outside the gene matches: 5.

This clonotype came up many times. V and J are TRBV20-1 and TRBJ1-2, with D maybe TRBD1 (5 bases). Trimming stripped 7 bases from V and 8 bases from J, with 14 bases between. CDR1 is DFQATT, CDR2 SNEGSKA, per germline (reference sequence). The CDR3 contains 11 residues. CDR3 amino acids: CSVWGTIGYTF. Written as DNA, the CDR3 is TGCAGTGTTTGGGGCACTATAGGCTACACCTTC.

Many counts were recorded for this clonotype. The chain links TRBV20-1 to TRBJ2-3; D call uncertain. Germline loops: CDR1 DFQATT, CDR2 SNEGSKA (reference sequence). The CDR3 sequence is 17 residues long. V was trimmed by 0 bases and J by 0 bases, leaving 16 bases between them. The CDR3 DNA is TGCAGTGCTAGAGATCGGGTCTTTCTCCCTAGCACAGATACGCAGTATTTT. Protein sequence: CSARDRVFLPSTDTQYF.

About this clonotype itself: A much larger clonotype is one base distant, so this may be a read error. The chain uses TRBV29-1 and TRBJ1-1; D gene ambiguous. V was shortened by 5 bases and J by 1 base, with 2 bases between the two germline ends. This CDR3 has 10 residues. In germline, CDR1 is SQVTM, CDR2 ANQGSEA. The CDR3 DNA is TGCAGCGTTCAGAACACTGAAGCTTTCTTT. This translates into CSVQNTEAFF.

Ten or more counts support this clonotype. This rearrangement joins TRBV20-1 to TRBJ2-1, with 9 nucleotides matching TRBD2. V lost 2 bases and J lost 3; bases outside the gene matches: 2. This CDR3 comprises 14 residues. The germline CDR1 and CDR2 sequences are DFQATT and SNEGSKA (reference sequence). The CDR3, as DNA: TGCAGTGCTAGACCTAGCGGGAACTACAATGAGCAGTTCTTC. Translating gives CSARPSGNYNEQFF.

The genes are TRBV12-3 or TRBV12-4 and TRBJ1-1, with D perhaps TRBD1 (5 bases). Trimming took off 0 bases at V and 11 bases at J, with 13 bases between the two ends. The CDR3 runs to 13 residues. CDR3 sequence reads: CASSLAGSKGAFF. The CDR3 DNA sequence: TGTGCCAGCAGTTTAGCGGGCAGTAAGGGGGCTTTCTTT.

For this clonotype: A much larger clonotype is one base distant, so this may be a read error. Lacking the conserved final phenylalanine or tryptophan, this CDR3 likely reflects a read error. V is TRBV7-8 and J is TRBJ2-1; D remains ambiguous. Trimming cost V 1 base and J 3 bases, with 10 bases left between them. CDR1 and CDR2 (germline): SGHVS, FQNEAQ. The CDR3 length is 15 residues. The CDR3 spells CASSLVRDFYNEQFS. The CDR3 DNA sequence: TGTGCCAGCAGCTTAGTTCGCGACTTCTACAATGAGCAGTTCTCC.

V gene TRBV7-2 combines with J gene TRBJ1-6; 8 nucleotides match TRBD1. CDR1 and CDR2 (germline): SGHTA, FQGNSA. The CDR3 has 17 residues. V gave up 4 bases and J gave up 6 bases; unmatched junction bases: 11. CDR3 loop: CASSSYGAGGFNSPLHF. As DNA, the CDR3 is TGTGCCAGCAGCTCGTACGGGGCAGGGGGCTTTAATTCACCCCTCCACTTT.

This clonotype was counted a few times. The chain is built from TRBV5-1 and TRBJ2-1; tentative D call: TRBD2 (6 bases). Germline CDR1 and CDR2: SGHRS and YFSETQ. The CDR3 has 14 residues. Trimming pared 3 bases from V and 9 bases from J, leaving 16 bases between. For the CDR3, the DNA is TGCGCCAGCAGCTCGGAGGGCGCAGTTGGTGAGCAGTTCTTC. Translating it yields CASSSEGAVGEQFF.

This chain joins TRBV5-6 and TRBJ2-1; the match to TRBD2 covers 12 bases. With V trimmed by 4 bases and J by 5 bases, 10 bases remained unmatched. The CDR3 sequence is 17 residues long. CDR1 and CDR2 from the germline V gene are SGHDT and YYEEEE. The DNA for the CDR3 is TGTGCCAGCAGCCCGAAGCCCACTAGCGGGAGGAACAATGAGCAGTTCTTC. This sequence encodes CASSPKPTSGRNNEQFF.

This clonotype came up a few times. The V gene is TRBV28, the J gene TRBJ2-5; a possible D gene is TRBD1 (6 bases). CDR3 length: 14 residues. Per germline, CDR1 MDHEN and CDR2 SYDVKM. The V end was cut by 4 bases, the J end by 5 bases, with 14 bases between. The CDR3 is CASSSANRGETQYF. The CDR3 DNA reads TGTGCCAGCAGTTCAGCTAATAGGGGGGAGACCCAGTACTTC. The full variable domain, in which reference TRBV28 and TRBJ2-5 provide the parts outside the CDR3, is DVKVTQSSRYLVKRTGEKVFLECVQDMDHENMFWYRQDPGLGLRLIYFSYDVKMKEKGDIPEGYSVSREKKERFSLILESASTNQTSMYLCASSSANRGETQYFGPGTRLLVL.

This clonotype has at least ten counts. The gene calls are TRBV12-3 or TRBV12-4 and TRBJ1-5, with 7 nucleotides matching TRBD1. V shed 3 bases, J shed 5 bases, and the junction held 4 bases outside the gene matches. The CDR3 is made up of 14 amino acids. The chain's CDR3 is CASSFEQGYQPQHF. CDR3 nucleotides: TGTGCCAGCAGTTTTGAACAGGGGTATCAGCCCCAGCATTTT.

The J gene is TRBJ1-1, the V gene TRBV27; no reliable D call. Germline lookup yields CDR1 MNHEY and CDR2 SMNVEV (reference sequence). With 1 base removed from V and 8 bases from J, the gap between germline ends came to 11 bases. The CDR3 has 13 amino acids. The CDR3 spells CASSLFGGREAFF. DNA for the CDR3: TGTGCCAGCAGTTTATTCGGAGGGAGAGAAGCTTTCTTT.